The 29 T cell receptor beta chains given below trace back to one sample, sequenced in a study of cytomegalovirus exposure and HLA in healthy donors. Primers for the PCR totalled 60 Vbeta and 13 Jbeta. This table comes from immunoSEQ multiplex PCR, and its TCRdb copy is limited to in-frame clones, with some not included. The sample gives roughly 30,000 clones, 80% to 90% of which show up once; around 3% is in the top ten. Sequenced material: PBMCs. These receptors originate from a boy younger than 18 in good health and CMV-seronegative.

The V call is TRBV7-8, the J call TRBJ2-5; 10 nucleotides align to TRBD2. Judging by the DNA end, TRBJ2-7 fits better; the J call may be wrong. Germline-derived CDR1 and CDR2 are SGHVS and FQNEAQ. The CDR3 is made up of 15 amino acids. The CDR3 loop is CASSRAGGYQYEQYF. CDR3 nucleotide sequence: TGTGCCAGCAGCCGAGCGGGAGGGTACCAATACGAGCAGTACTTC.

This clone has just one count. The chain joins TRBV4-1 to TRBJ1-2, with a possible D match to TRBD1 (5 bases). The CDR3 loop spans 15 amino acids. Per germline, CDR1 MGHRA and CDR2 YSYEKL. The ends were cut back, 6 bases at V and 0 bases at J, with 14 bases in the middle. The CDR3 sequence is CASRDQGGANYGYTF. The CDR3 DNA is TGCGCCAGCAGGGATCAGGGAGGGGCTAACTATGGCTACACCTTC.

The chain carries TRBV28 and TRBJ2-7; D is perhaps TRBD2 (5 bases). V dropped 9 bases and J dropped 2 bases, with 14 bases sitting between them. CDR1 and CDR2 (germline): MDHEN, SYDVKM. The CDR3 has 13 residues. The CDR3 nucleotides are TGTGCCAGTTCCCCGGGTAGCGCCTACGAGCAGTACTTC. Encoded protein: CASSPGSAYEQYF.

This clone was seen a single time. The junction departs from germline at one end; a sequencing error may be responsible. The rearrangement joins TRBV7-6 to TRBJ2-2, with a tentative D call TRBD2 (5 bases). The CDR3 totals 12 residues. Germline V gene lookup returns CDR1 SGHVS and CDR2 FNYEAQ. Here the CDR3 reads CASSPHNGEPFF. Here the CDR3 DNA reads TGTGCCAGCAGCCCCCACAACGGGGAGCCGTTTTTT.

This chain connects TRBV2 to TRBJ1-5, with D perhaps matching TRBD1 (5 bases). Germline lookup yields CDR1 SNHLY and CDR2 FYNNEI. Trimming left V 3 bases short and J 4 bases short, with 10 bases between. The CDR3 runs 14 residues. The CDR3 sequence: CASSDGGGNQPQHF. CDR3 nucleotide sequence: TGTGCCAGCAGTGATGGTGGGGGGAATCAGCCCCAGCATTTT. The entire variable domain, with the rest obtained from reference TRBV2 and TRBJ1-5, is as follows: EPEVTQTPSHQVTQMGQEVILRCVPISNHLYFYWYRQILGQKVEFLVSFYNNEISEKSEIFDDQFSVERPDGSNFTLKIRSTKLEDSAMYFCASSDGGGNQPQHFGDGTRLSIL.

The chain joins TRBV6-5 to TRBJ2-3; D not resolved. Germline-derived CDR1 and CDR2 are MNHEY and SVGAGI. The CDR3 is made up of 14 amino acids. With 2 bases removed from V and 2 bases from J, the gap between germline ends came to 8 bases. The CDR3 region has the DNA TGTGCCAGCAGTTACGGTCAGAACACAGATACGCAGTATTTT. This codes for CASSYGQNTDTQYF.

The chain uses TRBV10-3 and TRBJ2-2, with TRBD1 matching over 9 bases. The CDR3 totals 15 residues. Germline V lookup: CDR1 ENHRY, CDR2 SYGVKD. V lost 8 bases to trimming and J lost 2 bases; unmatched junction nucleotides: 6. CDR3 coding DNA: TGTGCCATCCTCCGGGACAGGGTAAACACCGGGGAGCTGTTTTTT. Its protein is CAILRDRVNTGELFF.

Written as DNA, the CDR3 is TGCGCCAGCAGCCATAGACAGGGATCCTACGAGCAGTACTTC. It specifies CASSHRQGSYEQYF. This chain uses TRBV4-1 with TRBJ2-7; 7 nucleotides line up with TRBD1. With V trimmed by 3 bases and J by 1 base, 3 bases remained unmatched. The CDR3 consists of 14 residues. Per the germline V gene, CDR1 is MGHRA and CDR2 is YSYEKL.

V gene TRBV2 combines with J gene TRBJ2-7, with 9 bases lining up with TRBD1. This CDR3 is built from 13 residues. CDR1 is SNHLY, CDR2 FYNNEI, per germline. V shed 6 bases and J 5 bases; nucleotides not matched to a gene: 5. The CDR3 coding sequence is TGTGCCAGCAGCCCGGGACAGGGCCACGAGCAGTACTTC. Encoded protein: CASSPGQGHEQYF. Full variable domain (missing parts from reference TRBV2 and TRBJ2-7): EPEVTQTPSHQVTQMGQEVILRCVPISNHLYFYWYRQILGQKVEFLVSFYNNEISEKSEIFDDQFSVERPDGSNFTLKIRSTKLEDSAMYFCASSPGQGHEQYFGPGTRLTVT.

The chain employs TRBV6-5 and TRBJ1-4, with a weak D call TRBD1 (6 bases). The CDR3 runs to 15 residues. Germline CDR1 MNHEY, CDR2 SVGAGI. V shed 5 bases and J shed 5 bases, with 15 bases lying between them. CDR3 coding DNA: TGTGCCAGCAGTCGTACGTGGGGGCAGAATGAAAAACTGTTTTTT. This translates into CASSRTWGQNEKLFF.

The J gene is TRBJ1-2, the V gene TRBV5-6; D remains unclear. The CDR3 spans 15 residues. Trimming took off 2 bases at V and 4 bases at J, with 15 bases between the two ends. In germline, CDR1 is SGHDT, CDR2 YYEEEE. CDR3 bases: TGTGCCAGCAGCTTTAACTGGTTTGATTCCTATGGCTACACCTTC. As protein: CASSFNWFDSYGYTF.

The V call is TRBV6-5, the J call TRBJ2-5; 9 bases match TRBD2. The CDR3 is made up of 15 amino acids. After removal of 2 bases from V and 2 bases from J, the junction contained 3 bases not matched to a gene. The germline gives CDR1 MNHEY, CDR2 SVGAGI. CDR3 loop: CASSYASGDQETQYF. DNA of the CDR3: TGTGCCAGCAGTTACGCTAGCGGGGATCAAGAGACCCAGTACTTC.

The V gene is TRBV9, the J gene TRBJ1-6; no definite D call. This CDR3 has 16 residues. The V gene lost 0 bases and the J gene lost 5 bases, with 12 bases spanning the gap. Germline loops: CDR1 SGDLS, CDR2 YYNGEE. CDR3 sequence (DNA): TGTGCCAGCAGCGTAGACCCGCGCGGCGATAATTCACCCCTCCACTTT. It is translated as CASSVDPRGDNSPLHF.

This clone was counted between two and nine times. The chain uses TRBV2 and TRBJ1-3; 7 positions agree with TRBD1. The CDR3 has 16 residues. V dropped 1 base and J dropped 4; count of bases not matched to a gene: 7. The germline CDR1 and CDR2 sequences are SNHLY and FYNNEI. For the CDR3, the DNA is TGTGCCAGCAGTGAAGACAGGGGATCTTTAGGAAACACCATATATTTT. Encoded protein: CASSEDRGSLGNTIYF.

The chain employs TRBV7-2 and TRBJ2-3, with D possibly matching TRBD2 (7 bases). The CDR3 has 16 amino acids. Trimming removed 1 base at V and 5 bases at J, with 16 bases between. Germline V gene sequence: CDR1 SGHTA, CDR2 FQGNSA. This CDR3 reads CASSLDGGAVLDTQYF. The CDR3 DNA is TGTGCCAGCAGCTTAGATGGGGGGGCCGTTTTAGATACGCAGTATTTT.

J is TRBJ1-5 and V is TRBV19, with 10 bases aligning to TRBD1. This CDR3 comprises 14 residues. Germline CDR1 and CDR2: LNHDA and SQIVND (reference sequence). Trimming took 5 bases from V and 6 from J; bases not matched to a gene: 4. This CDR3 reads CASSVGTGVQPQHF. The CDR3 region has the DNA TGTGCCAGTAGTGTGGGGACAGGGGTTCAGCCCCAGCATTTT.

The chain combines TRBV7-9 with TRBJ1-6, with 7 positions matching TRBD1. The CDR3 consists of 13 residues. V dropped 8 bases and J dropped 8; count of bases not matched to a gene: 6. Germline CDR1 reads SEHNR; CDR2 reads FQNEAQ (reference sequence). This CDR3 is CASEGARDSPLHF. For the CDR3, the DNA is TGTGCCAGCGAGGGGGCGCGGGATTCACCCCTCCACTTT.

This rearrangement joins TRBV10-3 to TRBJ2-5; 10 bases agree with TRBD2. J gave up 5 bases and V 4 bases, and 7 bases lay outside the gene matches. The length of the CDR3 is 15 residues. Germline CDR1 ENHRY, CDR2 SYGVKD. In DNA, the CDR3 is TGTGCCATCAGTGGTAGCGGGGGGCCGAGGGAGACCCAGTACTTC. It yields the protein CAISGSGGPRETQYF.

The chain couples TRBV7-2 to TRBJ2-7; 7 nucleotides line up with TRBD1. The CDR3 runs 14 residues. CDR1 and CDR2 (germline): SGHTA, FQGNSA. Germline trimming cut 0 bases from V and 3 bases from J; bases unmatched to any gene: 2. The CDR3 coding sequence is TGTGCCAGCAGCTTAGCAGGGGGCGACTACGAGCAGTACTTC. Its protein is CASSLAGGDYEQYF.

This chain connects TRBV15 to TRBJ2-7; 7 positions match TRBD1. The CDR3 length is 14 residues. The ends lost 1 base at V and 4 bases at J; junction bases unmatched: 4. In germline, CDR1 is LNHNV, CDR2 YYDKDF (reference sequence). In nucleotides, the CDR3 is TGTGCCACCAGCAGAGCACAGGGGAAATACGAGCAGTACTTC. Translating gives CATSRAQGKYEQYF.

The chain combines TRBV7-2 with TRBJ2-3; TRBD2 aligns across 13 bases. The CDR3 totals 16 residues. The trim removed 5 bases at V and 4 bases at J, leaving 6 bases unmatched. CDR1 SGHTA and CDR2 FQGNSA come from the germline V gene. The DNA for the CDR3 is TGTGCCAGCAGCCACCGACTAGCGGGGGGTGCAGATACGCAGTATTTT. It is translated as CASSHRLAGGADTQYF.

This chain connects TRBV25-1 to TRBJ2-7; D uncertain. In germline, CDR1 is MGHDK, CDR2 SYGVNS. The CDR3 has 13 residues. The V and J ends lost 4 bases and 9 bases respectively, with 16 bases between them. The CDR3 DNA reads TGTGCCAGCAGTGTAGGCCAGACGACGGGGCAGTACTTC. This encodes CASSVGQTTGQYF.

The chain's CDR3 is CASSKDRVPRDYGYTF. CDR3 DNA: TGTGCCAGCAGCAAGGACAGGGTCCCCCGCGACTATGGCTACACCTTC. The chain recombines TRBV7-2 with TRBJ1-2, with 8 bases matching TRBD1. Germline CDR1 is SGHTA and CDR2 is FQGNSA. The CDR3 has 16 residues. The ends lost 5 bases at V and 3 bases at J; junction bases unmatched: 11.

This chain connects TRBV5-1 to TRBJ1-4; the match to TRBD1 covers 7 bases. The CDR3 contains 15 residues. CDR1 is SGHRS, CDR2 YFSETQ, per germline. The junction had 7 bases not matched to a gene; V was cut back by 0 bases and J by 8 bases. This CDR3 reads CASSLETGWDEKLFF. The CDR3 nucleotides read TGCGCCAGCAGCTTGGAGACAGGGTGGGACGAAAAACTGTTTTTT.

This chain's CDR3 is CASRDQGVAKNIQYF. CDR3 nucleotide sequence: TGTGCCAGCAGAGATCAGGGGGTCGCCAAAAACATTCAGTACTTC. The chain is built from TRBV28 and TRBJ2-4; 7 nucleotides match TRBD1. Trimming took 6 bases from V and 1 from J; bases not matched to a gene: 6. The CDR3 sequence is 15 residues long. Germline CDR1 is MDHEN and CDR2 is SYDVKM.

The V gene is TRBV6-5, the J gene TRBJ2-7, with a possible D match to TRBD2 (6 bases). This CDR3 is 15 amino acids long. Between the trimmed V and J ends, which lost 4 bases and 5 bases, there was a span of 18 bases. Germline V gene lookup returns CDR1 MNHEY and CDR2 SVGAGI. The CDR3 here is CASSSRSRGGDEQYF. The CDR3 bases are TGTGCCAGCAGTTCCCGATCCCGGGGCGGGGACGAGCAGTACTTC.

The chain combines TRBV10-2 with TRBJ2-7, with TRBD2 matching over 9 bases. CDR1 and CDR2 from the germline V gene are WSHSY and SAAADI. V lost 4 bases to trimming and J lost 1 base; unmatched junction nucleotides: 2. The CDR3 consists of 14 residues. The CDR3 reads CASSGSGRSYEQYF. Here the CDR3 DNA reads TGCGCCAGCAGTGGGAGCGGGAGGTCCTACGAGCAGTACTTC.

There are a few counts of this clone. The chain uses TRBV10-1 and TRBJ2-2; D unresolved. The V end was cut by 0 bases, the J end by 4 bases, with 3 bases between. Germline V gives CDR1 WNHNN, CDR2 SYGVQD (reference sequence). The CDR3 length is 13 residues. The CDR3 nucleotides read TGCGCCAGCAGTGAGTCCGGCACCGGGGAGCTGTTTTTT. Amino acids: CASSESGTGELFF.

The gene calls are TRBV5-5 and TRBJ2-7; tentative D call: TRBD2 (5 bases). Germline V gene data show CDR1 as SGHKS and CDR2 as YYEKEE (reference sequence). The CDR3 sequence is 13 residues long. V gave up 5 bases and J gave up 2 bases, with 11 bases separating them. The CDR3 nucleotides read TGTGCCAGCAGGCATGACGGGACCTACGAGCAGTACTTC. It translates to CASRHDGTYEQYF.